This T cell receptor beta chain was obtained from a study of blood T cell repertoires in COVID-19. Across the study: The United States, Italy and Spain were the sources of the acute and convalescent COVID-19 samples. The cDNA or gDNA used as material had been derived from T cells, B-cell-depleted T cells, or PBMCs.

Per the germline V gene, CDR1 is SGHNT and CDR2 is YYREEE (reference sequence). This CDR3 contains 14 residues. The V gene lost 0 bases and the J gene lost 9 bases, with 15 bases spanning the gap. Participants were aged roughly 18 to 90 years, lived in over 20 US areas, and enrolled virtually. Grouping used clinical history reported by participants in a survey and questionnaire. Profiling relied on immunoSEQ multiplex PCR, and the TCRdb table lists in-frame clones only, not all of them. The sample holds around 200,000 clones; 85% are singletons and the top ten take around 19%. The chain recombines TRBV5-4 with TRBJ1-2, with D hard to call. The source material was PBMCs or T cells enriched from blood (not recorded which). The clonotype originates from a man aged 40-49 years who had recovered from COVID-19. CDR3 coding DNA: TGTGCCAGCAGCTTGGATGCGCAACTATTTCGCTACACCTTC. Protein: CASSLDAQLFRYTF.